Listed below are T cell receptor beta chains from one sample, sequenced in a study of T cell responses to AZD1222 COVID-19 vaccine. Produced via immunoSEQ multiplex PCR; TCRdb's table is partial and in-frame only. This sample has 150,000 to 200,000 clones, with approximately 91% found just once. The sequencing here drew on peripheral blood, taken on day 0 of AZD1222 vaccination. These receptors were collected from an adult in good health. Both conserved end residues are trimmed from each CDR3.

j_gene | v_gene | CDR3aa
TRBJ2-3 | TRBV18 | ASSQIGRADTQY
TRBJ2-5 | TRBV11-2 | ASSLGRQGVQETQY
TRBJ2-1 | TRBV5-1 | ASSLPPTGTYNEQF
TRBJ1-5 | TRBV4-2 | ASSQGREYQPQH
TRBJ2-2 | TRBV5-1 | ASSAGQALTGELF
TRBJ2-7 | TRBV27 | ASSLGQGVSEQY
TRBJ1-2 | TRBV28 | ASRSVYGYT
TRBJ1-2 | TRBV30 | AWSPLQGLAYGYT
TRBJ1-4 | TRBV30 | AWSPGPGSTNEKLF
TRBJ1-2 | TRBV6-5 | ASSYGQGYQDGYT
TRBJ1-1 | TRBV11-2 | ASSLLTNTEAF
TRBJ1-5 | TRBV19 | ASRKQGRNQPQH
TRBJ2-2 | TRBV12-3/TRBV12-4 | ATRGQLTGELF
TRBJ1-5 | TRBV27 | ASSLTAGPQH
TRBJ2-3 | TRBV10-3 | AISDSDSFTDTQY
TRBJ2-3 | TRBV15 | ATSRDRAVTDTQY
TRBJ1-2 | TRBV7-2 | ASSLSGEYGYT
TRBJ2-5 | TRBV7-9 | ASREGGLAGETQY
TRBJ1-5 | TRBV27 | ASSFEGGSSNQPQH
TRBJ1-3 | TRBV6-5 | ASSYNTRKPGNTIY
TRBJ1-1 | TRBV27 | ASSLDRRGPVAF
TRBJ2-2 | TRBV7-8 | AARTTGGPGGELF
TRBJ1-1 | TRBV2 | ASSEFPGQGEAF
TRBJ1-1 | TRBV28 | ASSWRGEAF
TRBJ2-7 | TRBV15 | ATSRDQRLFGGYEQY
TRBJ2-5 | TRBV6-6 | ASSGPTSDPRTQY
TRBJ1-3 | TRBV9 | ASSAGTGANTIY
TRBJ2-3 | TRBV5-1 | ASSYGSGTDTQY
TRBJ1-1 | TRBV2 | ATRGQGNTEAF
TRBJ2-1 | TRBV15 | ATSPTSGVYNEQF
TRBJ1-2 | TRBV9 | ASSRNQGEGYT
TRBJ1-1 | TRBV5-6 | ASSIGDRPNTEAF
TRBJ1-2 | TRBV30 | AWSEVEAGGYT